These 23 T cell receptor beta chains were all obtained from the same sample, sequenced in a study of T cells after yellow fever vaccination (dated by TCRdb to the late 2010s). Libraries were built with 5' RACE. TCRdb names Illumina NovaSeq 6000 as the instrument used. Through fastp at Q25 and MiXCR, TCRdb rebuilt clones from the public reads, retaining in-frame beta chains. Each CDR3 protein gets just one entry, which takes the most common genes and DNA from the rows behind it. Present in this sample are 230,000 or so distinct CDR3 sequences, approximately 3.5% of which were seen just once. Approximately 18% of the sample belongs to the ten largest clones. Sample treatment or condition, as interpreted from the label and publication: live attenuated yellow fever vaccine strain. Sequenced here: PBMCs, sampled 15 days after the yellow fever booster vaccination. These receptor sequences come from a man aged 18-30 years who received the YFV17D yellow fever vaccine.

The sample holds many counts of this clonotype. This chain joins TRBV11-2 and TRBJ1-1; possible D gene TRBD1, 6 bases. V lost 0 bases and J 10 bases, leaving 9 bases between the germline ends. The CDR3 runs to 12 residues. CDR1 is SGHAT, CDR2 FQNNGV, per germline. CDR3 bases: TGTGCCAGCAGCTTAGAGGCAGGGGTAGCTTTCTTT. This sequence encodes CASSLEAGVAFF. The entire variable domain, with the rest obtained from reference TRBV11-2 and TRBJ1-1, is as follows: EAGVAQSPRYKIIEKRQSVAFWCNPISGHATLYWYQQILGQGPKLLIQFQNNGVVDDSQLPKDRFSAERLKGVDSTLKIQPAKLEDSAVYLCASSLEAGVAFFGQGTRLTVV.

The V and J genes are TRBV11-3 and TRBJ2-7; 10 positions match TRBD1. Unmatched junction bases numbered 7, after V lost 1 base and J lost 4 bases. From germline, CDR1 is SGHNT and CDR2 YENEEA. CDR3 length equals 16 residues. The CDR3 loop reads CASSLVFGTGVYEQYF. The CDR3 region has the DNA TGTGCCAGCAGCTTAGTATTCGGGACAGGGGTATACGAGCAGTACTTC.

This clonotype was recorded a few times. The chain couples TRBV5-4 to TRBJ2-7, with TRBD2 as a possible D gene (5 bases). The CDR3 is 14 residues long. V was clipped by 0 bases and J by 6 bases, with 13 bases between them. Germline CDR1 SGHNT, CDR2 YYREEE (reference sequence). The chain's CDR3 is CASSLGPPRGEQYV. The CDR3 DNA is TGTGCCAGCAGCTTGGGCCCCCCCCGGGGCGAGCAGTACGTC.

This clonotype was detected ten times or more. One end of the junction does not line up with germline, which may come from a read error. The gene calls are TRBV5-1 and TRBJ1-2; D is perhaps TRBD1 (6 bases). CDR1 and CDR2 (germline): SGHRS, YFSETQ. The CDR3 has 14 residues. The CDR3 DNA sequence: TGCGCCAGCAGCTTGGACCAGGGGACTTCGGTCTTACACTTC. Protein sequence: CASSLDQGTSVLHF.

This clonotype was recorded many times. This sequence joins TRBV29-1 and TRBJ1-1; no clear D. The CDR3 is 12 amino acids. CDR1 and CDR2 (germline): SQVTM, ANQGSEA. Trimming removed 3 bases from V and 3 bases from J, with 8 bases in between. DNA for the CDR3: TGCAGCGTTGATGACGGGCACACTGAAGCTTTCTTT. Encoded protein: CSVDDGHTEAFF.

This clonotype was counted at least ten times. The CDR3 reads CASRGDRVTEAFF. The CDR3 DNA reads TGTGCCAGCAGGGGTGACAGGGTCACTGAAGCTTTCTTT. The J gene is TRBJ1-1, the V gene TRBV5-6; TRBD1 matches at 7 bases. The CDR3 is made up of 13 amino acids. CDR1 and CDR2 from the germline V gene are SGHDT and YYEEEE. V shed 5 bases and J 4 bases; nucleotides not matched to a gene: 5. Filled out from reference TRBV5-6 and TRBJ1-1, the complete variable domain reads DAGVTQSPTHLIKTRGQQVTLRCSPKSGHDTVSWYQQALGQGPQFIFQYYEEEERQRGNFPDRFSGHQFPNYSSELNVNALLLGDSALYLCASRGDRVTEAFFGQGTRLTVV.

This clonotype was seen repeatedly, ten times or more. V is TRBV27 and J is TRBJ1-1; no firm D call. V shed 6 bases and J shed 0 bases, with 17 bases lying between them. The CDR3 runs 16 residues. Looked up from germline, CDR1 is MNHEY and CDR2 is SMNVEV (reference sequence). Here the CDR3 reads CASRDLGVNMNTEAFF. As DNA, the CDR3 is TGTGCCAGCAGAGATCTGGGAGTTAATATGAACACTGAAGCTTTCTTT.

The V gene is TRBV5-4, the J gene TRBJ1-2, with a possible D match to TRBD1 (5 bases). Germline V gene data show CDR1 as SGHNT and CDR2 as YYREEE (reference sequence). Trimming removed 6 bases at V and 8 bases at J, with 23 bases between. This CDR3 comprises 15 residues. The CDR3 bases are TGTGCCAGCACAACTATGGGACTGTCCCAAGGGGGCTACACCTTC. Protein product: CASTTMGLSQGGYTF.

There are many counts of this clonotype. The CDR3, as DNA: TGCAGTGCTCCGACTAGCGGGGGGTCGAAGCAGTACTTC. Translating it yields CSAPTSGGSKQYF. V and J are TRBV20-1 and TRBJ2-7; TRBD2 matches at 13 bases. The CDR3 is 13 amino acids. Unmatched junction bases numbered 6, after V lost 5 bases and J lost 8 bases. Germline V gene sequence: CDR1 DFQATT, CDR2 SNEGSKA (reference sequence).

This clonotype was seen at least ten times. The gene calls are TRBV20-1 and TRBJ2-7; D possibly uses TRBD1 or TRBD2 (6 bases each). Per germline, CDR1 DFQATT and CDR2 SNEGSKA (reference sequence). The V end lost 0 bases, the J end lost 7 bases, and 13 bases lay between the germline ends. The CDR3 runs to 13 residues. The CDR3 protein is CSARDGGPLEQYF. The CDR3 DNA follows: TGCAGTGCTAGAGATGGGGGGCCATTGGAGCAGTACTTC.

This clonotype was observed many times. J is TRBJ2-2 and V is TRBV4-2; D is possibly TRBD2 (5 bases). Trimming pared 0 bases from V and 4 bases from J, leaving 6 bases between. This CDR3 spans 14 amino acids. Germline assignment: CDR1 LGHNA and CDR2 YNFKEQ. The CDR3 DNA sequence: TGTGCCAGCAGCCAAGAGGCGGGCACCGGGGAGCTGTTTTTT. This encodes CASSQEAGTGELFF.

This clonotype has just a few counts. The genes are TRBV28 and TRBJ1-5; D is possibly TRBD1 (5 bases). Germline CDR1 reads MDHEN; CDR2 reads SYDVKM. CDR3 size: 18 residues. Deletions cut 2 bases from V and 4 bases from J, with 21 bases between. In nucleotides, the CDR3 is TGTGCCAGCAGTTTAGAGAGATGGGGCGTAATAGCAAATCAGCCCCAGCATTTT. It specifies CASSLERWGVIANQPQHF. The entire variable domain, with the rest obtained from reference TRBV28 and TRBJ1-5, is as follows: DVKVTQSSRYLVKRTGEKVFLECVQDMDHENMFWYRQDPGLGLRLIYFSYDVKMKEKGDIPEGYSVSREKKERFSLILESASTNQTSMYLCASSLERWGVIANQPQHFGDGTRLSIL.

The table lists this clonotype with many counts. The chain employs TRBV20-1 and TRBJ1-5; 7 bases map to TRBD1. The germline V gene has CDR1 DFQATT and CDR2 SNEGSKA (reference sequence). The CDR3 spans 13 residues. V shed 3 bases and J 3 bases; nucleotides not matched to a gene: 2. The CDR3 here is CSARGQTNQPQHF. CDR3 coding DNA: TGCAGTGCTAGGGGACAGACCAATCAGCCCCAGCATTTT.

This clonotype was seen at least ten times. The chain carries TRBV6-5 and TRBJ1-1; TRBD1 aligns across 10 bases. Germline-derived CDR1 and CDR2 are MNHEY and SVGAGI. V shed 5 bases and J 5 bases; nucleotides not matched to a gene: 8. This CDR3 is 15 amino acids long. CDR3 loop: CASSPLGTGETEAFF. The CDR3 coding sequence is TGTGCCAGCAGTCCTCTCGGGACAGGGGAAACTGAAGCTTTCTTT.

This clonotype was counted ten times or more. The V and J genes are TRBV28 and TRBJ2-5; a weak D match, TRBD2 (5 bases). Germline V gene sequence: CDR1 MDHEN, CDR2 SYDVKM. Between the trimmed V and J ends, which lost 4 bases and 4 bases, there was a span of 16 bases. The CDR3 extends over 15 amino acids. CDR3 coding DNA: TGTGCCAGCAGTTACACTCTGAGGGCTGGAGAGACCCAGTACTTC. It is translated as CASSYTLRAGETQYF. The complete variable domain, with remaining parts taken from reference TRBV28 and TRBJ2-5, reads DVKVTQSSRYLVKRTGEKVFLECVQDMDHENMFWYRQDPGLGLRLIYFSYDVKMKEKGDIPEGYSVSREKKERFSLILESASTNQTSMYLCASSYTLRAGETQYFGPGTRLLVL.

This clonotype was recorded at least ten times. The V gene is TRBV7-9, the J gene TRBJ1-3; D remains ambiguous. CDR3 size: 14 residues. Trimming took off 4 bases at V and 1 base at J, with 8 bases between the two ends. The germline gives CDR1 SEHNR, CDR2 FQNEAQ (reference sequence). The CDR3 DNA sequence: TGTGCCAGCAGCTCGGGCATTTCTGGAAACACCATATATTTT. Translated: CASSSGISGNTIYF.

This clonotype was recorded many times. CDR3 in amino acids: CSARDSNQPQHF. The DNA for the CDR3 is TGCAGTGCTAGAGATAGCAATCAGCCCCAGCATTTT. V is TRBV20-1 and J is TRBJ1-5; unclear D gene. Deletions cut 0 bases from V and 0 bases from J, with 0 bases between. This CDR3 has 12 residues. In germline, CDR1 is DFQATT, CDR2 SNEGSKA (reference sequence).

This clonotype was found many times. In nucleotides, the CDR3 is TGTGCCAGCTCACCACCAGGACGGAGGGAGACCCAGTACTTC. Its protein is CASSPPGRRETQYF. The chain joins TRBV18 to TRBJ2-5; TRBD2 is a possible D gene (5 bases). CDR1 is KGHSH and CDR2 is LQKENI in the germline V gene. Deletions cut 0 bases from V and 5 bases from J, with 10 bases between. This CDR3 comprises 14 residues.

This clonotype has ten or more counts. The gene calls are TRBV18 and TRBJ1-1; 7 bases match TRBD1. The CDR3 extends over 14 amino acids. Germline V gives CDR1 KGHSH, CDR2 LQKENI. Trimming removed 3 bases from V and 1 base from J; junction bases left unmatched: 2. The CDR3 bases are TGTGCCAGCTCACCCTCAGGGGGGAACACTGAAGCTTTCTTT. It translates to CASSPSGGNTEAFF.

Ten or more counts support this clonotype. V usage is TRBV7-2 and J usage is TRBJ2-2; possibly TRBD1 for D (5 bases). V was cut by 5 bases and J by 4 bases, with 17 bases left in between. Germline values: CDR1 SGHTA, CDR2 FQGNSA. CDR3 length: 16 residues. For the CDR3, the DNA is TGTGCCAGCAGCGGCCTAAAAGGGGCGAGCACCGGGGAGCTGTTTTTT. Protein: CASSGLKGASTGELFF.

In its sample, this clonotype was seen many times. The CDR3 DNA sequence: TGTGCCAGCAGCCTCCAGGACATCGGATCTGGAAACACCATATATTTT. Translating gives CASSLQDIGSGNTIYF. V and J are TRBV6-5 and TRBJ1-3; possibly TRBD1 for D (5 bases). The CDR3 consists of 16 residues. Deletions cut 6 bases from V and 1 base from J, with 16 bases between. Germline V gene sequence: CDR1 MNHEY, CDR2 SVGAGI.

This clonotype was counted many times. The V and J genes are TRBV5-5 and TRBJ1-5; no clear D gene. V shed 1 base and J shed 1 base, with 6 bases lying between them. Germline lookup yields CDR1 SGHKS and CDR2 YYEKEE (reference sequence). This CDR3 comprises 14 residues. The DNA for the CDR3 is TGTGCCAGCAGCTTGCGGGAAAGCAATCAGCCCCAGCATTTT. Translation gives CASSLRESNQPQHF.

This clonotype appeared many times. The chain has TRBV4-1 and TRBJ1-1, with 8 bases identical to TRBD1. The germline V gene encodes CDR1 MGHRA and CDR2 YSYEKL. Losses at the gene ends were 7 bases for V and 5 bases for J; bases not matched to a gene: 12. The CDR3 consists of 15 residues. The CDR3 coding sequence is TGCGCCAGCAACCAGGGGGCCGGGGTCTCGACTGAAGCTTTCTTT. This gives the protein CASNQGAGVSTEAFF.